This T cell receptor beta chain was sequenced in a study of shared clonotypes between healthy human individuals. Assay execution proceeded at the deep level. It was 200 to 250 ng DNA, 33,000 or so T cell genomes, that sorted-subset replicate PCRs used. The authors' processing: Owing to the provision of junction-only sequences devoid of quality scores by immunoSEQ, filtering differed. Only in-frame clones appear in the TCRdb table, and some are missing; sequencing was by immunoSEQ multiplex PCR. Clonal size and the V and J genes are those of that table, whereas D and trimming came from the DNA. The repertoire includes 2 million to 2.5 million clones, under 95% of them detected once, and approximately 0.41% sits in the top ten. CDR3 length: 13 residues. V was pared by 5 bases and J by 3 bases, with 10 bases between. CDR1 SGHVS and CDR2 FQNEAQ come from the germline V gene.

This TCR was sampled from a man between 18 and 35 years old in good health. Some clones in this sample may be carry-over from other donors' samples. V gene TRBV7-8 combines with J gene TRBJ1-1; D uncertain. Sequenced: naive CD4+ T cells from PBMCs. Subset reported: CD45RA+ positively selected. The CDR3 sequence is CASSSRIDTEAFF. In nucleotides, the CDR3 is TGTGCCAGCAGCAGCCGCATAGACACTGAAGCTTTCTTT.